Listed below are T cell receptor beta chains from one sample, sequenced in a study of blood T cell repertoires in COVID-19. The table came from immunoSEQ multiplex PCR; TCRdb's copy has only in-frame clones and leaves some out. Among about 130,000 clones listed, approximately 83% were seen once. Sequencing was carried out using peripheral blood. The receptor source for this set is a man aged 55 to 70 with acute or convalescent COVID-19. Both conserved end residues are part of each CDR3. D genes are given only for firm matches. Not every row has a clone size; where given, it reads once, few, many or a size class.

d_call | cdr3_length | j_call | clone_size | v_call | cdr3_aa | cdr3_nt
TRBD1 | 15 | TRBJ2-2 | - | TRBV5-4 | CASLRDRGDTGELFF | TGTGCCAGCTTGCGGGACAGGGGTGACACCGGGGAGCTGTTTTTT
TRBD1 | 14 | TRBJ2-7 | once | TRBV5-1 | CASSDGQASAEQYF | TGCGCCAGCAGCGATGGACAGGCGTCCGCCGAGCAGTACTTC
TRBD2 | 14 | TRBJ2-1 | - | TRBV10-2 | CASRLAGGRDEQFF | TGCGCCAGCAGACTAGCGGGAGGGCGGGATGAGCAGTTCTTC
TRBD2 | 15 | TRBJ2-7 | - | TRBV3-1/TRBV3-2 | CASSISSGRAYEQYF | TGTGCCAGCAGCATCTCTAGCGGGAGGGCCTACGAGCAGTACTTC
- | 17 | TRBJ2-6 | - | TRBV9 | CASSVGQISSGANVLTF | TGTGCCAGCAGCGTAGGACAAATTAGCTCTGGGGCCAACGTCCTGACTTTC
- | 14 | TRBJ1-2 | - | TRBV2 | CASRYLPGPYGYTF | TGTGCCAGCAGGTATCTTCCAGGGCCCTATGGCTACACCTTC
- | 15 | TRBJ2-1 | - | TRBV9 | CASSTLAESYNEQFF | TGTGCCAGCAGCACCTTAGCGGAGTCCTACAATGAGCAGTTCTTC
TRBD1 | 15 | TRBJ1-1 | - | TRBV25-1 | CASSEYGTVNTEAFF | TGTGCCAGCAGTGAATACGGGACAGTTAACACTGAAGCTTTCTTT
- | 9 | TRBJ1-2 | - | TRBV20-1 | CSARYGYTF | TGCAGTGCTCGGTATGGCTACACCTTC
TRBD2 | 18 | TRBJ2-1 | few | TRBV7-8 | CASSYGRTSGGSYNEQFF | TGTGCCAGCAGCTACGGGAGGACTAGCGGGGGGTCCTACAATGAGCAGTTCTTC
- | 10 | TRBJ1-1 | - | TRBV30 | CASGRPIAFF | TGTGCCTCGGGACGGCCGATAGCGTTCTTT
TRBD2 | 15 | TRBJ2-2 | once | TRBV7-3 | CASSGQREGHGELFF | TGTGCCAGCAGCGGCCAGCGGGAGGGTCACGGGGAGCTGTTTTTT
- | 14 | TRBJ2-5 | - | TRBV25-1 | CASSEYAVQETQYF | TGTGCCAGCAGTGAATATGCAGTCCAAGAGACCCAGTACTTC
- | 14 | TRBJ1-1 | many | TRBV3-1/TRBV3-2 | CASSQTGGYTEAFF | TGTGCCAGCAGCCAAACTGGGGGGTACACTGAAGCTTTCTTT
TRBD2 | 16 | TRBJ2-3 | - | TRBV15 | CATSSGLAGITDTQYF | TGTGCCACCAGCTCGGGACTAGCGGGAATCACAGATACGCAGTATTTT
TRBD1 | 14 | TRBJ2-1 | few | TRBV2 | CASGRDRGNNEQFF | TGTGCCAGCGGCCGGGACAGGGGAAACAATGAGCAGTTCTTC
TRBD1 | 15 | TRBJ1-5 | - | TRBV5-1 | CASSLDRRQGQPQHF | TGCGCCAGCAGCCTGGACAGGAGGCAGGGGCAGCCCCAGCATTTT
- | 14 | TRBJ2-5 | few | TRBV24-1 | CATSDLGSGETQYF | TGTGCCACCAGTGATTTGGGGTCAGGGGAGACCCAGTACTTC
TRBD1 | 15 | TRBJ2-5 | - | TRBV28 | CASRATGGSRETQYF | TGTGCCAGCAGGGCAACAGGGGGCTCCAGGGAGACCCAGTACTTC
- | 15 | TRBJ1-4 | - | TRBV9 | CASSVVGAPNEKLFF | TGTGCCAGCAGCGTAGTTGGGGCACCTAATGAAAAACTGTTTTTT
TRBD1 | 17 | TRBJ2-5 | - | TRBV6-2/TRBV6-3 | CASSYLPRGTGTTTQYF | TGTGCCAGCAGTTACCTTCCCCGCGGGACAGGGACAACGACCCAGTACTTC
TRBD1 | 17 | TRBJ1-2 | - | TRBV9 | CASSVGGQYLRDYGYTF | TGTGCCAGCAGCGTAGGGGGACAGTACCTACGGGACTATGGCTACACCTTC
- | 11 | TRBJ2-7 | - | TRBV21-1 | CASTFSYEQYF | TGTGCCAGCACCTTCTCCTACGAGCAGTACTTC
- | 16 | TRBJ1-2 | - | TRBV6-1 | CASSEGGAAAYYGYTF | TGTGCCAGCAGTGAGGGGGGGGCAGCGGCCTATTATGGCTACACCTTC
- | 13 | TRBJ1-1 | - | TRBV19 | CASSVSSGTEAFF | TGTGCCAGTAGTGTCTCGAGCGGCACTGAAGCTTTCTTT
- | 15 | TRBJ2-5 | - | TRBV18 | CASSLGLGPQETQYF | TGTGCCAGCTCACTTGGGCTTGGCCCCCAAGAGACCCAGTACTTC
- | 14 | TRBJ1-6 | - | TRBV18 | CASSAEQGNSPLHF | TGTGCCAGCTCCGCAGAGCAGGGGAATTCACCCCTCCACTTT
TRBD2 | 16 | TRBJ2-1 | - | TRBV11-2 | CASSSPTSGRFTEQFF | TGTGCCAGCAGCTCACCCACTAGCGGGAGATTCACGGAGCAGTTCTTC
- | 14 | TRBJ2-7 | many | TRBV30 | CAWATGTSYYEQYF | TGTGCCTGGGCGACCGGGACATCTTACTACGAGCAGTACTTC
TRBD1 | 14 | TRBJ1-2 | once | TRBV29-1 | CSADPTGGGYGYTF | TGCAGCGCCGATCCAACAGGGGGCGGCTATGGCTACACCTTC
- | 13 | TRBJ1-1 | - | TRBV6-5 | CASSYLRAAEAFF | TGTGCCAGCAGTTACTTGAGGGCGGCTGAAGCTTTCTTT
TRBD1 | 13 | TRBJ1-4 | - | TRBV20-1 | CSASGRGAEKLFF | TGCAGTGCTAGTGGCAGGGGGGCTGAAAAACTGTTTTTT
TRBD2 | 20 | TRBJ2-5 | few | TRBV27 | CASSRSTGTSGTPPTETQYF | TGTGCCAGCAGTCGCTCCACCGGGACTAGCGGTACCCCACCTACAGAGACCCAGTACTTC
- | 13 | TRBJ1-6 | - | TRBV7-9 | CASSSSLESPLHF | TGTGCCAGCAGCTCCTCTTTAGAGTCACCCCTCCACTTT
TRBD1 | 15 | TRBJ1-4 | - | TRBV4-2 | CASSHRTGVCEKLFF | TGTGCCAGCAGCCACCGGACAGGGGTTTGTGAAAAACTGTTTTTT
TRBD1 | 16 | TRBJ1-2 | - | TRBV6-1 | CASSEADRVEYYGYTF | TGTGCCAGCAGTGAAGCGGACAGGGTGGAATACTATGGCTACACCTTC
TRBD1 | 14 | TRBJ1-2 | - | TRBV2 | CASRLGQGDYGYTF | TGTGCCAGCAGGTTGGGACAGGGTGACTATGGCTACACCTTC
- | 10 | TRBJ1-1 | - | TRBV6-5 | CASRVTEAFF | TGTGCCTCCAGGGTCACTGAAGCTTTCTTT
- | 14 | TRBJ2-6 | - | TRBV5-1 | CASSRGSGANVLTF | TGCGCCAGCAGCCGGGGCTCTGGGGCCAACGTCCTGACTTTC
- | 15 | TRBJ1-3 | - | TRBV30 | CAWEPDSNSGNTIYF | TGTGCCTGGGAACCCGACAGCAACTCTGGAAACACCATATATTTT
- | 13 | TRBJ1-1 | - | TRBV29-1 | CSVESGGNTEAFF | TGCAGCGTTGAATCCGGGGGGAACACTGAAGCTTTCTTT
TRBD1 | 16 | TRBJ1-1 | - | TRBV3-1/TRBV3-2 | CASSRRTGGLNTEAFF | TGTGCCAGCAGCCGTAGGACAGGGGGCCTGAACACTGAAGCTTTCTTT
- | 14 | TRBJ2-1 | - | TRBV15 | CATSRDRDSNEQFF | TGTGCCACCAGCAGAGACCGAGACAGTAATGAGCAGTTCTTC
TRBD2 | 15 | TRBJ2-5 | - | TRBV9 | CASSAGGTPGETQYF | TGTGCCAGCAGCGCGGGGGGGACCCCGGGTGAGACCCAGTACTTC
- | 16 | TRBJ2-1 | - | TRBV24-1 | CATSDLDRPSYNEQFF | TGTGCCACCAGTGACCTAGACAGACCCTCCTACAATGAGCAGTTCTTC
- | 13 | TRBJ1-1 | few | TRBV7-2 | CASSRLVNTEAFF | TGTGCCAGCAGCCGACTGGTGAACACTGAAGCTTTCTTT
TRBD2 | 15 | TRBJ2-3 | - | TRBV18 | CASSRTRENTDTQYF | TGTGCCAGCTCGCGGACTAGGGAAAACACAGATACGCAGTATTTT
TRBD1 | 16 | TRBJ1-5 | - | TRBV24-1 | CATSQTGSGSNQPQHF | TGTGCCACCAGTCAGACAGGGTCGGGGAGCAATCAGCCCCAGCATTTT
TRBD2 | 13 | TRBJ2-5 | - | TRBV7-6 | CASSTSGSETQYF | TGTGCCAGCAGCACTAGCGGGTCAGAGACCCAGTACTTC
TRBD2 | 17 | TRBJ2-2 | many | TRBV10-1 | CASSDQGLAGVVGELFF | TGCGCCAGCAGTGACCAGGGACTAGCGGGAGTAGTCGGGGAGCTGTTTTTT
- | 15 | TRBJ2-2 | - | TRBV7-3 | CASSDRRRGTGELFF | TGTGCCAGCAGCGACCGAAGAAGGGGCACCGGGGAGCTGTTTTTT
TRBD1 | 15 | TRBJ1-2 | once | TRBV28 | CASSTTRQGIGGYTF | TGTGCCAGCAGCACTACGAGACAGGGGATAGGTGGCTACACCTTC
- | 13 | TRBJ2-6 | - | TRBV30 | CAWRLAGANVLTF | TGTGCCTGGCGTCTAGCTGGGGCCAACGTCCTGACTTTC
TRBD2 | 16 | TRBJ2-7 | once | TRBV27 | CASSLSAGEREYEQYF | TGTGCCAGCAGTTTATCGGCAGGGGAGCGGGAGTACGAGCAGTACTTC
TRBD1 | 17 | TRBJ2-6 | - | TRBV28 | CASSFIQGAGGANVLTF | TGTGCCAGCAGTTTCATACAGGGGGCTGGTGGGGCCAACGTCCTGACTTTC
- | 15 | TRBJ1-4 | - | TRBV4-2 | CASSQDFATNEKLFF | TGTGCCAGCAGCCAAGATTTCGCAACTAATGAAAAACTGTTTTTT
- | 15 | TRBJ1-2 | - | TRBV4-2 | CASSQDMRQGGGYTF | TGTGCCAGCAGCCAAGACATGAGGCAGGGAGGAGGCTACACCTTC